This T cell receptor (beta chain) was observed in a study of blood T cell repertoires in COVID-19. Study-wide background: Researchers got acute and convalescent COVID-19 samples from the United States, Italy and Spain. The cDNA or gDNA used as material had been derived from T cells, B-cell-depleted T cells, or PBMCs.

The table lists this clone with a few counts. This CDR3 region has 13 residues. Germline loops: CDR1 LGHDT, CDR2 YNNKEL (reference sequence). V was cut by 8 bases and J by 11 bases, with 21 bases left in between. As originally analysed: Amplification with reference gene primers provided the estimates of nucleated cell counts. Method: immunoSEQ multiplex PCR; TCRdb's copy keeps in-frame clones and lacks some. V and J calls and clone size come straight from that table; D and trimming were deduced from the DNA. The repertoire holds 250,000 to 300,000 clones, 70% to 90% seen once, with 9.5% to 11% in the top ten.

The receptor was isolated from a woman between 65 and 79 years old with acute or convalescent COVID-19. Sequences were obtained from peripheral blood. The chain recombines TRBV3-1 (or the pseudogene TRBV3-2) with TRBJ1-1; weak D call: TRBD1 (6 bases). CDR3 coding DNA: TGTGCCAGCGGTGAGGGGGAAATAAAGGGTGCTTTCTTT. This translates into CASGEGEIKGAFF.